The 5 T cell receptor beta chains in this list originate from one sample, sequenced in a study of shared clonotypes between healthy human individuals. The table came from immunoSEQ multiplex PCR; TCRdb's copy has only in-frame clones and leaves some out. The sample lists a few million clones, approximately 93% occurring once. Specimen: naive CD4+ T cells from PBMCs. This sample's subset: CD45RA+ positively selected. The receptors here all came from a man younger than 35 in good health. Some clones in this sample may be carry-over from other donors' samples.

The V and J genes are TRBV5-1 and TRBJ2-3, with a possible D match to TRBD2 (6 bases). CDR1 is SGHRS and CDR2 is YFSETQ in the germline V gene. Trimming cost V 4 bases and J 2 bases, with 17 bases left between them. The CDR3 extends over 16 amino acids. The CDR3 region is CASSTGLQSNTDTQYF. DNA for the CDR3: TGCGCCAGCAGCACGGGACTCCAAAGCAACACAGATACGCAGTATTTT.

The CDR3 nucleotides read TGTGCCAGCAGTTTTTCCCTAGTAAGGGGGCACGAGCAGTACTTC. As protein: CASSFSLVRGHEQYF. The chain carries TRBV27 and TRBJ2-7, with 7 bases that match TRBD1. The CDR3 covers 15 residues. Germline trimming cut 3 bases from V and 5 bases from J; bases unmatched to any gene: 10. Looked up from germline, CDR1 is MNHEY and CDR2 is SMNVEV (reference sequence).

V gene TRBV6-1 combines with J gene TRBJ2-7; D unresolved. In germline, CDR1 is MNHNS, CDR2 SASEGT. V dropped 4 bases and J dropped 7 bases, with 20 bases sitting between them. The CDR3 is 15 residues long. CDR3 nucleotides: TGTGCCAGCAGTGGCACAACGCTGAGTTATGTGGAGCAGTACTTC. As protein: CASSGTTLSYVEQYF.

This sequence joins TRBV4-3 and TRBJ1-6; D uncertain. CDR1 and CDR2 (germline): LGHNA, YSLEER. V was trimmed by 3 bases and J by 6 bases, leaving 12 bases between them. This CDR3 region has 15 residues. CDR3 in amino acids: CASSQGIGTNSPLHF. CDR3 DNA sequence: TGCGCCAGCAGCCAGGGGATCGGCACTAATTCACCCCTCCACTTT.

The V and J genes are TRBV11-2 and TRBJ1-2, with TRBD1 identical over 7 bases. This CDR3 contains 14 residues. Per germline, CDR1 SGHAT and CDR2 FQNNGV. Trimming at V came to 5 bases and at J to 3 bases, leaving 6 bases not matched to a gene. The CDR3 region is CASSRRTGDYGYTF. In DNA, the CDR3 is TGTGCCAGCAGCCGAAGGACAGGCGACTATGGCTACACCTTC.